The present TCR beta chain was sequenced within a study of blood T cells in healthy people across ages. Whole-study results and caveats: When one million T cells were used, diversity estimates were thought to be underestimates.

V lost 4 bases to trimming and J lost 6 bases, with 19 bases between them. The CDR3 covers 15 residues. Looked up from germline, CDR1 is SGHNT and CDR2 is YYREEE (reference sequence). Individuals who donated were healthy Caucasians from Russia aged about 6 to 90. This clonotype was recorded a few times. The antigen is undetermined. Sample-barcoded 5' priming and a J-beta primer mix drove a second PCR of roughly 7 to 11 cycles. TCRdb ran MiXCR on the 5' RACE reads and lists one entry per CDR3 protein. The table records 500,000 to 600,000 distinct CDR3 sequences, 27% of them present only once. This TCR was sampled from a woman in her seventies in good health. Sequences were obtained from blood. The chain employs TRBV5-4 and TRBJ1-2, with a weak D call TRBD1 (6 bases). The CDR3 coding sequence is TGTGCCAGCAGCCGAGAGGCCGGGGGCGAGGATGGCTACACCTTC. Amino acid sequence: CASSREAGGEDGYTF.